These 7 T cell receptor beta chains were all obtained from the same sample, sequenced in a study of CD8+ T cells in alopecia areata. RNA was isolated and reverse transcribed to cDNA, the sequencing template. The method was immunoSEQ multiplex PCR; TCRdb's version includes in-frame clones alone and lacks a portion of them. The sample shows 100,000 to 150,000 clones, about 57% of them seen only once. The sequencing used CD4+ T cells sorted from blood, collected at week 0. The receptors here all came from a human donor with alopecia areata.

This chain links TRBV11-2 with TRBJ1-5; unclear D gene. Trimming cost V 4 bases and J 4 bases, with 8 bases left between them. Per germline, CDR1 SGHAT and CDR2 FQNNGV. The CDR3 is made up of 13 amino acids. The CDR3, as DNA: TGTGCCAGCAGCTCAGTGCAGAATCAGCCCCAGCATTTT. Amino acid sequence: CASSSVQNQPQHF.

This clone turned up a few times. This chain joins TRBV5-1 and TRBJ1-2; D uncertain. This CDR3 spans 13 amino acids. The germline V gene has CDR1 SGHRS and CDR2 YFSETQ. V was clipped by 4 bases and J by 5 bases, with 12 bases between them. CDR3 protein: CASSKPEKYGYTF. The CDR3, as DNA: TGCGCCAGCAGCAAACCGGAGAAGTATGGCTACACCTTC.

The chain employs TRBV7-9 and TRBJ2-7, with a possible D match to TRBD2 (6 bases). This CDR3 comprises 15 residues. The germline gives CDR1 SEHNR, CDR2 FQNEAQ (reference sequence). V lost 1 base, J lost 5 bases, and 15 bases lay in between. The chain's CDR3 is CASSLVSGTIHEQYF. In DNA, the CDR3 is TGTGCCAGCAGCTTAGTTAGCGGCACGATACACGAGCAGTACTTC.

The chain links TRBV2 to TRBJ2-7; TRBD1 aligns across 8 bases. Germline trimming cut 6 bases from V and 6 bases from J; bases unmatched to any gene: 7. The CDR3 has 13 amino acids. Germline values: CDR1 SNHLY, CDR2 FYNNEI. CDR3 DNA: TGTGCCAGCAGAGTAGACAGGGGAAGCGAGCAGTACTTC. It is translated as CASRVDRGSEQYF.

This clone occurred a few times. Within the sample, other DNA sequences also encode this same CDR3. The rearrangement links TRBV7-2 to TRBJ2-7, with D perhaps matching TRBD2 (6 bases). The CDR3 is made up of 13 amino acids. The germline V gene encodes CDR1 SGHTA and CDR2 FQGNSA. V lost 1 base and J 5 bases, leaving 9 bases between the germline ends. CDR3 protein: CASSLGRGDEQYF. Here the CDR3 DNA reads TGTGCCAGCAGCTTAGGGAGGGGAGACGAGCAGTACTTC.

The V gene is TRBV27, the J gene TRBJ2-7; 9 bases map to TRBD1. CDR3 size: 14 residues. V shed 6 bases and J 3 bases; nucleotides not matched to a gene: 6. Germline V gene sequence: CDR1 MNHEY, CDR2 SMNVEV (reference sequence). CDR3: CASRPGQGFYEQYF. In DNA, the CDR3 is TGTGCCAGCAGACCGGGACAGGGATTCTACGAGCAGTACTTC.

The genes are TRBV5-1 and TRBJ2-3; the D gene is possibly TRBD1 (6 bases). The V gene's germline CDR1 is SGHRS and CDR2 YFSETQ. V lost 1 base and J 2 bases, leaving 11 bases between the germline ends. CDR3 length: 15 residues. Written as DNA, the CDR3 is TGCGCCAGCAGCTTGACAGGGTTCGACACAGATACGCAGTATTTT. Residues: CASSLTGFDTDTQYF.